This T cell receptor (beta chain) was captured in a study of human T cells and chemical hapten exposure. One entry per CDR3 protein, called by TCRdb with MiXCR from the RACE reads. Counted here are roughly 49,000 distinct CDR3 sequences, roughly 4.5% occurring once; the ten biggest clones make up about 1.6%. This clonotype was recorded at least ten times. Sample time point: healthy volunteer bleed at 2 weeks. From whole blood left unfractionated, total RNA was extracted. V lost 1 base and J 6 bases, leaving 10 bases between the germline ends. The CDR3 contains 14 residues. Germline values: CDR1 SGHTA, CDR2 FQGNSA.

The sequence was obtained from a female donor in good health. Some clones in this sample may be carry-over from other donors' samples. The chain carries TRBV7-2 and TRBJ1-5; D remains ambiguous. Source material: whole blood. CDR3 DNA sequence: TGTGCCAGCAGCTTAGGGGGTCGGGGTCAGCCCCAGCATTTT. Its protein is CASSLGGRGQPQHF.